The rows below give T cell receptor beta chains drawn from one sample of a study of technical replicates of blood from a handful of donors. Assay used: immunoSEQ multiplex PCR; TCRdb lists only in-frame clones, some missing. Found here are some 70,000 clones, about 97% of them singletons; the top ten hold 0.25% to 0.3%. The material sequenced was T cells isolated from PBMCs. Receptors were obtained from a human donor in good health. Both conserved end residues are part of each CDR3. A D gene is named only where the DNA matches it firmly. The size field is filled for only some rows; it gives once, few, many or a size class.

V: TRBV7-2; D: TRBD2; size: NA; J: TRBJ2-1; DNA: TGTGCCAGCAGCTTAGAGGGACTAGGCTACAATGAGCAGTTCTTC; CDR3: CASSLEGLGYNEQFF
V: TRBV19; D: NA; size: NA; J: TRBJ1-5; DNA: TGTGCCAGTACAGGGAGGGGATCGAGGACGGGGGGCACAAGTCAGCCCCAGCATTTT; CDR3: CASTGRGSRTGGTSQPQHF
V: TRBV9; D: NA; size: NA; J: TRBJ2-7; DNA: TGTGCCAGCAGCCCCTGGGGGGTCGGAACCTACGAGCAGTACTTC; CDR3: CASSPWGVGTYEQYF
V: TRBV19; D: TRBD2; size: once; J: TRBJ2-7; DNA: TGTGCCAGTAGTACCGGGACTAGCGGGATCTCATCCTCCGAGCAGTACTTC; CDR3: CASSTGTSGISSSEQYF
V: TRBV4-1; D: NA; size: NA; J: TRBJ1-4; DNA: TGCGCCAGCAGCCGCAACCGGGACATCATTAGTGAAAAACTGTTTTTT; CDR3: CASSRNRDIISEKLFF
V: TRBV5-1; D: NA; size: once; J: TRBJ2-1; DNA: TGCGCCTCTAGACGGGCAGGAGGGTACAATGAGCAGTTCTTC; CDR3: CASRRAGGYNEQFF
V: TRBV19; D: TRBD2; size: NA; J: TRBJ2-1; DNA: TGTGCCAGTAGTATAGAGCTAGCGGGAGGGGATGAGCAGTTCTTC; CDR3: CASSIELAGGDEQFF
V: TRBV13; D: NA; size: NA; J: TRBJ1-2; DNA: TGTGCCAGCAGCTTTTGGGGGCCCGACGGTGGCTACACCTTC; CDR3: CASSFWGPDGGYTF
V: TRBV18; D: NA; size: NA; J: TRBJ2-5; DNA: TGTGCCAGCTCACCAGTCGGGGAGACCCAGTACTTC; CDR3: CASSPVGETQYF
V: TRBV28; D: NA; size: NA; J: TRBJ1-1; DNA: TGTGCCAGCAGTTTAGCAACGGGTTACACTGAAGCTTTCTTT; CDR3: CASSLATGYTEAFF
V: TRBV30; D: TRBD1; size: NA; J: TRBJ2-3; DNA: TGTGCCTTGGACAGGGGGCGAGATACGCAGTATTTT; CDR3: CALDRGRDTQYF
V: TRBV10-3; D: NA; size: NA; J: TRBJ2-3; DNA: TGTGCCATCAGTGAGTCGCGGGGAGTGGGGACAGATACGCAGTATTTT; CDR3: CAISESRGVGTDTQYF
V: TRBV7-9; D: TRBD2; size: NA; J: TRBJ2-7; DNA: TGTGCCAGCATCCCTTTGGGACTAGCTGCCACCTACGAGCAGTACTTC; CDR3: CASIPLGLAATYEQYF
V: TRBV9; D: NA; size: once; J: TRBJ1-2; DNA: TGTGCCAGCAGCGTCCGGGACATCCCGCCTTCCTATGGCTACACCTTC; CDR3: CASSVRDIPPSYGYTF
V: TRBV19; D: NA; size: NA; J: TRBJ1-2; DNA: TGTGCCAGTAGTCCCTTACAGGGCTATGGCTACACCTTC; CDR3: CASSPLQGYGYTF
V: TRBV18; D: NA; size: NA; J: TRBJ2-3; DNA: TGTGCCAGCTCACCACCGATTAGTCAAGACACAGATACGCAGTATTTT; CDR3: CASSPPISQDTDTQYF
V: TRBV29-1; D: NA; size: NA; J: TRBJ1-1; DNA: TGCAGCGTCCTCGGGAACACTGAAGCTTTCTTT; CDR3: CSVLGNTEAFF
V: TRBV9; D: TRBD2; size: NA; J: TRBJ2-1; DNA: TGTGCCAGTGGGGGGGGTTCCTACAATGAGCAGTTCTTC; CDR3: CASGGGSYNEQFF
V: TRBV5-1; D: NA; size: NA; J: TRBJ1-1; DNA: TGCGCCAGCAGCTTGAGGGGGGGCACTGAAGCTTTCTTT; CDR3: CASSLRGGTEAFF
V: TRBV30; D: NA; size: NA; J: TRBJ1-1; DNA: TGTGCCTGGACCCTTCTGCGGGACCTCAACACTGAAGCTTTCTTT; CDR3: CAWTLLRDLNTEAFF
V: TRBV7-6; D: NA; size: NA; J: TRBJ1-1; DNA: TGTGCCAGCAGCCTAAGAAGCCCTTCCACTGAAGCTTTCTTT; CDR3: CASSLRSPSTEAFF
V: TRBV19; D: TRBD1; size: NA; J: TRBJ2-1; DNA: TGTGCCAGTAGCAAGGGGGCGACACGGTCCTCCTACAATGAGCAGTTCTTC; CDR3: CASSKGATRSSYNEQFF
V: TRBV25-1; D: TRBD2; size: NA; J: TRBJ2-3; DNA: TGTGCCAGCAGTGCAAGCGGGAGTTACCATACGCAGTATTTT; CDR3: CASSASGSYHTQYF
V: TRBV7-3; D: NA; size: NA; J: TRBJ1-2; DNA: TGTGCCAGCAGGCCAAGAGTGGCGGCCTCCGGCTACACCTTC; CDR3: CASRPRVAASGYTF
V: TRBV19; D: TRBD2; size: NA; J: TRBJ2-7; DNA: TGTGCCAGTAGTATTATCGCGGGAGGGCGACACGAGCAGTACTTC; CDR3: CASSIIAGGRHEQYF
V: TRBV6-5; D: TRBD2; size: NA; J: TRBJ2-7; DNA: TGTGCCAGCAGTTTGGGACTAACCTACGAGCAGTACTTC; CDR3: CASSLGLTYEQYF